The following is a T cell receptor beta chain sequence with its context. V was trimmed by 3 bases and J by 5 bases, leaving 16 bases between them. Germline CDR1 SNHLY, CDR2 FYNNEI. The CDR3 covers 16 residues. Negative magnetic isolation gave CD8+ and CD4+ cells; FACS enriched CD8+ TEMRA. The sample originates from a study of CD8 T cells in Susac syndrome. An input of 0.5 to 1 ug of RNA was subjected to reverse transcription using random hexamers. Amplification of the TCR beta CDR3 was carried out by immunoSEQ multiplex PCR, which spanned a total of 54 Vbeta and 13 Jbeta segments. Each CDR3 protein gets one entry after TCRdb re-called the immunoSEQ multiplex PCR reads with MiXCR. The sample shows a few hundred thousand distinct CDR3 sequences, approximately 85% of them seen only once.

V gene TRBV2 combines with J gene TRBJ2-2, with D hard to call. Sequencing used CD8+ T cells from PBMCs. The TCR comes from a human donor with multiple sclerosis. CDR3 loop: CASSDEHHLGTGELFF. In nucleotides, the CDR3 is TGTGCCAGCAGTGATGAGCACCACCTGGGGACCGGGGAGCTGTTTTTT.